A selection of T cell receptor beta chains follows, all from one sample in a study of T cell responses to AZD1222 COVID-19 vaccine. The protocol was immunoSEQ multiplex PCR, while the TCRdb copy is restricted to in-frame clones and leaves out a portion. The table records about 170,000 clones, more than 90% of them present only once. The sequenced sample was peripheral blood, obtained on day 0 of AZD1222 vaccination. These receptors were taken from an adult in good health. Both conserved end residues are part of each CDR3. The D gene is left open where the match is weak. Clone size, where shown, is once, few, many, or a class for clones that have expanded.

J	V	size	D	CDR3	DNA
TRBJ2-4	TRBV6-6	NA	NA	CASSPRPPGGLALLAKNIQYF	TGTGCCAGCAGCCCCCGCCCCCCGGGGGGCCTAGCATTATTAGCCAAAAACATTCAGTACTTC
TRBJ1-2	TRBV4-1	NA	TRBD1	CASSQDGTGLYGYTF	TGCGCCAGCAGCCAAGACGGGACAGGTCTGTATGGCTACACCTTC
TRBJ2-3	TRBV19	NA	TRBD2	CASSARLASRTDTQYF	TGTGCCAGTAGTGCCAGACTAGCGTCGAGGACAGATACGCAGTATTTT
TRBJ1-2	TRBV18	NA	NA	CASSPQDTDGYTF	TGTGCCAGCTCACCACAGGATACGGATGGCTACACCTTC
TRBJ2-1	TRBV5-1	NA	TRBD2	CASGRLAGAGSYNEQFF	TGCGCCAGCGGAAGACTAGCGGGGGCTGGCTCCTACAATGAGCAGTTCTTC
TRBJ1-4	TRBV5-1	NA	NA	CASSSSTQASNEKLFF	TGCGCCAGCAGCTCCTCAACTCAAGCTTCTAATGAAAAACTGTTTTTT
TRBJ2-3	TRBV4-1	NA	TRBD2	CASSQDKGVGGRVGDTQYF	TGCGCCAGCAGCCAAGATAAAGGGGTCGGCGGGAGGGTAGGAGATACGCAGTATTTT
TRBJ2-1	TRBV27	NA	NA	CASSLNRGGEQFF	TGTGCCAGCAGTTTGAACAGGGGAGGTGAGCAGTTCTTC
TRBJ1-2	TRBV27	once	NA	CASRRAGPNYGYTF	TGTGCCAGCAGAAGGGCCGGACCTAACTATGGCTACACCTTC
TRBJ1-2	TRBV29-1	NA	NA	CSVVQPYGYTF	TGCAGCGTTGTACAGCCCTATGGCTACACCTTC
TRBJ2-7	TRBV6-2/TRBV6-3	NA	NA	CASSYRAGAAYEQYF	TGTGCCAGCAGTTACAGGGCGGGCGCCGCCTACGAGCAGTACTTC
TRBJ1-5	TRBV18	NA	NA	CASSPGTVPSNQPQHF	TGTGCCAGCTCACCGGGGACTGTTCCTAGCAATCAGCCCCAGCATTTT
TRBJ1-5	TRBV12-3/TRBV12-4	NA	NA	CASSRVFQPQHF	TGTGCCAGCAGCCGGGTTTTTCAGCCCCAGCATTTT
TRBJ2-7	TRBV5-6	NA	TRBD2	CASSTTRLAAPYEQYF	TGTGCCAGCAGCACAACCAGACTAGCGGCTCCCTACGAGCAGTACTTC
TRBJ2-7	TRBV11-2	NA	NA	CASSLRTGGMGSYEQYF	TGTGCCAGCAGCTTAAGGACCGGCGGGATGGGCTCCTACGAGCAGTACTTC
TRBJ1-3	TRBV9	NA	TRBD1	CASSLRQGNAGNTIYF	TGTGCCAGCAGCCTCCGACAGGGTAACGCTGGAAACACCATATATTTT
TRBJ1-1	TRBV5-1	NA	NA	CASSPLGQHTEAFF	TGCGCCAGCAGCCCCCTCGGACAGCACACTGAAGCTTTCTTT